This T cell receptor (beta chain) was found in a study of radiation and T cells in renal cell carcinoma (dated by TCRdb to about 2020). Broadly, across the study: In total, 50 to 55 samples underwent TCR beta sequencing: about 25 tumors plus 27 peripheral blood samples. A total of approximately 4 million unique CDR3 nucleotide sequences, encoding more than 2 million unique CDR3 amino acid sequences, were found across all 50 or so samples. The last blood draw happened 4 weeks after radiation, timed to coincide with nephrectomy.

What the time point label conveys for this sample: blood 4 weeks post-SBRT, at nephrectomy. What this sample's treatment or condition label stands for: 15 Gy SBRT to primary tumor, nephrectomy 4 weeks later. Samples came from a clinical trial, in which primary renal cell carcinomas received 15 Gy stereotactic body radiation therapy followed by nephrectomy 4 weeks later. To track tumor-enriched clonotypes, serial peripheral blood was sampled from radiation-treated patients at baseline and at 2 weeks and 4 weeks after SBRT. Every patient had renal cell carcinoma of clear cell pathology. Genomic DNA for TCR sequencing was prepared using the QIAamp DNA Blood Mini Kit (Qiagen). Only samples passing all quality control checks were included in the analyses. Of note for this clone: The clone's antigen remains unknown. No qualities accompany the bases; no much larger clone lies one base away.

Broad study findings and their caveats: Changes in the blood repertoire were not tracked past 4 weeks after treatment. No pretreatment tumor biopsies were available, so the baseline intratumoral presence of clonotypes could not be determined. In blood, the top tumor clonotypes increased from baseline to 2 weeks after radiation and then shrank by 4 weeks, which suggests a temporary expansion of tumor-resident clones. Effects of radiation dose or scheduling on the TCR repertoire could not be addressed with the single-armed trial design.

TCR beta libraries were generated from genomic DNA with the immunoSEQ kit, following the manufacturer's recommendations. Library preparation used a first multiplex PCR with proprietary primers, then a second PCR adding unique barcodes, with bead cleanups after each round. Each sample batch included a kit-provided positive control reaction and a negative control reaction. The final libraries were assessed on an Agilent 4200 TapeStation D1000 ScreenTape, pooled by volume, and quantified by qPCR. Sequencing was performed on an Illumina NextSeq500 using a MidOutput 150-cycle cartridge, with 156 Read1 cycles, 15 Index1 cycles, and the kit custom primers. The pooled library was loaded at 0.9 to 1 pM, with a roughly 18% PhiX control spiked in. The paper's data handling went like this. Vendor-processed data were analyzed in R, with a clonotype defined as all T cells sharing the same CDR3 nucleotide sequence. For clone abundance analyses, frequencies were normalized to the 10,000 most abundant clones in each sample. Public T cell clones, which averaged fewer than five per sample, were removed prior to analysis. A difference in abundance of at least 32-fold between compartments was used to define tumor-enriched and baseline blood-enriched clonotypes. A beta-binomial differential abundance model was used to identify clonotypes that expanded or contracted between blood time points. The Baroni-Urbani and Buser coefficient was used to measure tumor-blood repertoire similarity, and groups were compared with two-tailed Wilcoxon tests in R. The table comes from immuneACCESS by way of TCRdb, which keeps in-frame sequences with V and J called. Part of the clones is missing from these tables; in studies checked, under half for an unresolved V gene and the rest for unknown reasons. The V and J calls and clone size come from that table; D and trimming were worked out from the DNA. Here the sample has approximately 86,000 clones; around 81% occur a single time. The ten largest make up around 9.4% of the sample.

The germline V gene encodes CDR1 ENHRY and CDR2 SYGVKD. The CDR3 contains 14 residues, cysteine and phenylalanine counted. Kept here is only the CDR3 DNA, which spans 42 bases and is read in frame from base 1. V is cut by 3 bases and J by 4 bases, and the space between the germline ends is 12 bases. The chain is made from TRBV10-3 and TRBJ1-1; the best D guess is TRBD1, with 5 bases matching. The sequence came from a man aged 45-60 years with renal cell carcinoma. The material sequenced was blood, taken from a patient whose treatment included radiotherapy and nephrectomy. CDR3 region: CAISDSQGSTEAFF. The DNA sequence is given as TGTGCCATCAGTGATTCTCAGGGTTCCACTGAAGCTTTCTTT.